The present T cell receptor (beta chain) was sequenced within a study of shared clonotypes between healthy human individuals. Study details: Each donor's CD4 naive and CD4 memory cells filled three plates apiece, CD8 naive two, and CD8 memory one.

In regard to this clone: Antigen specificity is unknown.

Genomic DNA belonging to each subset was distributed in equal measure over several immunoSEQ plates. The authors loaded approximately 220 ng DNA, around 30,000 T cell genomes, into sorted-subset replicate PCRs. Clones were sequenced by immunoSEQ multiplex PCR, and TCRdb holds only the in-frame ones, with some missing. The sample has roughly 2.2 million clones, 85% to 95% seen once. Regarding the study as a whole: Clonotypes not shared had lower generation probabilities than those common to all four donors.

The CDR3 length is 16 residues. Per germline, CDR1 SGHTA and CDR2 FQGNSA. Trimming removed 4 bases at V and 0 bases at J, with 13 bases between. The source of this sequence is a man aged 18 to 30 in good health. Some clones in this sample may be carry-over from other donors' samples. Sequenced sample: naive CD4+ T cells from PBMCs. The subset is: CD45RA+ positively selected. V gene TRBV7-2 combines with J gene TRBJ2-1; either TRBD1 or TRBD2 may fit D (5 bases each). The CDR3 nucleotides are TGTGCCAGCAGCTCCGGGGCGGTTAGCTCCTACAATGAGCAGTTCTTC. Translated, it gives CASSSGAVSSYNEQFF.